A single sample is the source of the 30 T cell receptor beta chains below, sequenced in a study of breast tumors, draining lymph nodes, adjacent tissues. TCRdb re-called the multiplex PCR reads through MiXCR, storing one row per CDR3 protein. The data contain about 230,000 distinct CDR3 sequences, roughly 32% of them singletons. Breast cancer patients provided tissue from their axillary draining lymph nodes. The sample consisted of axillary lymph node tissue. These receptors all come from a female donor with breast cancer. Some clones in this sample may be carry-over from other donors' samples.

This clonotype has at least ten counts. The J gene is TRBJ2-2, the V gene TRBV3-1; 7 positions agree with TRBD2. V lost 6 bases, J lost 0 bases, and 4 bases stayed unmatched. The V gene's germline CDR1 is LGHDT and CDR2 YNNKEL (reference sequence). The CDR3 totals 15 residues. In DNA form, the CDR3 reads TGTGCCAGCAGTCAACGGGGGGCGAACACCGGGGAGCTGTTTTTT. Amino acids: CASSQRGANTGELFF. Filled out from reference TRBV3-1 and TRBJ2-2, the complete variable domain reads DTAVSQTPKYLVTQMGNDKSIKCEQNLGHDTMYWYKQDSKKFLKIMFSYNNKELIINETVPNRFSPKSPDKAHLNLHINSLELGDSAVYFCASSQRGANTGELFFGEGSRLTVL.

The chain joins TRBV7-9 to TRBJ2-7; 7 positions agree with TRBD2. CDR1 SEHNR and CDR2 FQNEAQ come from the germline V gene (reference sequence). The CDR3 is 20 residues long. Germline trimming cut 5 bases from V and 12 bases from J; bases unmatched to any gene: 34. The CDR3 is CASSSARVPLRGQDRREAYF. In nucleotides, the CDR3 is TGTGCCAGCAGCAGTGCTAGAGTCCCCTTGCGCGGTCAGGACCGCCGGGAGGCGTACTTC.

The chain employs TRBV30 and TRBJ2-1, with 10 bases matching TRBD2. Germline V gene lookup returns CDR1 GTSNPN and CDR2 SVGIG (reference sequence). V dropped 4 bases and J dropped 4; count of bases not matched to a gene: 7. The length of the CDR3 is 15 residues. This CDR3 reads CAWTAGTSVYNEQFF. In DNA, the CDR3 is TGTGCCTGGACCGCCGGGACTAGCGTTTACAATGAGCAGTTCTTC.

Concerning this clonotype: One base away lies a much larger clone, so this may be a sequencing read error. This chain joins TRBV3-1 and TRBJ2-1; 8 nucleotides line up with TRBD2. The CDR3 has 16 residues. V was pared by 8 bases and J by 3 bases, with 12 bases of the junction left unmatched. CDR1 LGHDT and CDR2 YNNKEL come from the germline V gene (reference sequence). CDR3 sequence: CASGPSWAGGYNEQFF. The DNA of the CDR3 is TGTGCCAGCGGCCCCTCCTGGGCGGGAGGCTACAATGAGCAGTTCTTC.

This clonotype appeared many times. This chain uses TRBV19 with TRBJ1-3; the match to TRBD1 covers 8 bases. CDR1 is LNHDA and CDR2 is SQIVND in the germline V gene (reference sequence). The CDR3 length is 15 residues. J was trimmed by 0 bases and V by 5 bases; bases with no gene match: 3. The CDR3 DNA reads TGTGCCAGTAGTTTCACAGGGGGCTCTGGAAACACCATATATTTT. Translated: CASSFTGGSGNTIYF.

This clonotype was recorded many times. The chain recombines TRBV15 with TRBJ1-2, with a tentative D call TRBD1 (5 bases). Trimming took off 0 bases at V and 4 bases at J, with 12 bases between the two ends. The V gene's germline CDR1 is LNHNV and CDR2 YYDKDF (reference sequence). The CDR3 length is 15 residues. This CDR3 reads CATSRDRGTLYGYTF. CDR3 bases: TGTGCCACCAGCAGAGATCGAGGGACCCTCTATGGCTACACCTTC.

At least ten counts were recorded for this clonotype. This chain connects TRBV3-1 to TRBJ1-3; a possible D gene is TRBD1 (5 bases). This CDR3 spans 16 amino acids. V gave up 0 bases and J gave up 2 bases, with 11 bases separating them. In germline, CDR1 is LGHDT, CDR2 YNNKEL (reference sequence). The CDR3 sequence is CASSQDLSGTGNTIYF. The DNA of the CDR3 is TGTGCCAGCAGCCAAGATCTATCAGGGACTGGAAACACCATATATTTT. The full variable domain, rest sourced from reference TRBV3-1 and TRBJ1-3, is DTAVSQTPKYLVTQMGNDKSIKCEQNLGHDTMYWYKQDSKKFLKIMFSYNNKELIINETVPNRFSPKSPDKAHLNLHINSLELGDSAVYFCASSQDLSGTGNTIYFGEGSWLTVV.

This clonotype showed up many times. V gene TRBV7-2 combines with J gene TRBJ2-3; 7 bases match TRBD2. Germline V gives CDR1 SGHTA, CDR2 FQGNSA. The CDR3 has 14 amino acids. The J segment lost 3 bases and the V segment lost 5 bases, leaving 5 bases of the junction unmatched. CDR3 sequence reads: CASSPAGVTDTQYF. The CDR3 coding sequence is TGTGCCAGCAGCCCCGCGGGGGTGACAGATACGCAGTATTTT.

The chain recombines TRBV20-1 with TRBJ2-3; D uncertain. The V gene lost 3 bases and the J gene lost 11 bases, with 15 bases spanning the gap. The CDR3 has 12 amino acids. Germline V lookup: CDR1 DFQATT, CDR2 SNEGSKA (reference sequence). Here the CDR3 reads CSASKGYNEQYF. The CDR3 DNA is TGCAGTGCTAGTAAGGGTTACAATGAGCAGTATTTT.

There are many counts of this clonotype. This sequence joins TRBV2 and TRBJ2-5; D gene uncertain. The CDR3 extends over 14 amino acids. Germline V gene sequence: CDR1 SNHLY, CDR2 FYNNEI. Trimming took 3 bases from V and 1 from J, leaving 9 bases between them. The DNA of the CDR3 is TGTGCCAGCAGTGATGGTCGGACCCAAGAGACCCAGTACTTC. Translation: CASSDGRTQETQYF.

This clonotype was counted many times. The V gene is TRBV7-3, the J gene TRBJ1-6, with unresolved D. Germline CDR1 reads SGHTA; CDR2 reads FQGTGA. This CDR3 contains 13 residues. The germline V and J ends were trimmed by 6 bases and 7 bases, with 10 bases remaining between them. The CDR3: CASRAFDNSPLHF. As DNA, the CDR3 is TGTGCCAGCAGAGCCTTTGACAATTCACCCCTCCACTTT.

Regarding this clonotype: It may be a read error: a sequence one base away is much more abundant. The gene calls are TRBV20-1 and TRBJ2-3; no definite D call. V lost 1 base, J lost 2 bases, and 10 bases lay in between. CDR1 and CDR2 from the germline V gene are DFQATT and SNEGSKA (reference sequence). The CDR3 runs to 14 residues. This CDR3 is CSARGGSLTDTQYF. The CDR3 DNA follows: TGCAGTGCTAGAGGGGGATCCCTCACAGATACGCAGTATTTT.

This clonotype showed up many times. The CDR3 here is CASSLGQGRAKNIQYF. DNA of the CDR3: TGTGCCAGCAGTCTAGGGCAGGGCAGAGCCAAAAACATTCAGTACTTC. V and J are TRBV12-3 or TRBV12-4 and TRBJ2-4; a weak D match, TRBD1 (5 bases). There are 16 residues in the CDR3. Between the trimmed V and J ends, which lost 5 bases and 0 bases, there was a span of 14 bases.

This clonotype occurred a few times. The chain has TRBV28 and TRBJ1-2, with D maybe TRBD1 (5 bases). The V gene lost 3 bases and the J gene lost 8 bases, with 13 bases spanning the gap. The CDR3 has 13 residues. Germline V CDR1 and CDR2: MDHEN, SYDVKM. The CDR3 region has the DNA TGTGCCAGCAGTTTGACCAGGGTGGGAGGCTACACCTTC. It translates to CASSLTRVGGYTF.

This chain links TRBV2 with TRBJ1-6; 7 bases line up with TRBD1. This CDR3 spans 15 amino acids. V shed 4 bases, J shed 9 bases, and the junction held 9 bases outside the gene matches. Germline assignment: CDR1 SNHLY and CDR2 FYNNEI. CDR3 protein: CASSAITQGVSPLHF. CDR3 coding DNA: TGTGCCAGCAGTGCTATTACCCAGGGGGTTTCACCCCTCCACTTT.

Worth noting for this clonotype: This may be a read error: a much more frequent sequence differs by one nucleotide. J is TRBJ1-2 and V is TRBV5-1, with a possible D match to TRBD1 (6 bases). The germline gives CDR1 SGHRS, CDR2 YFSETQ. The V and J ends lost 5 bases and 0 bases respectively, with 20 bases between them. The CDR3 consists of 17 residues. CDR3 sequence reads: CASRPDPTGHPNYGYTF. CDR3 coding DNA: TGCGCCAGCAGGCCTGATCCGACAGGCCACCCTAACTATGGCTACACCTTC.

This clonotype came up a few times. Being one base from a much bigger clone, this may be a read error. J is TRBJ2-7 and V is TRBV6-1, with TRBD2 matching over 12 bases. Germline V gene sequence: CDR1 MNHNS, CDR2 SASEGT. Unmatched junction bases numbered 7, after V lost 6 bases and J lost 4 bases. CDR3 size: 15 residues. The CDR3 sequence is CASRPGTSGLYEQYF. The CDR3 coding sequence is TGTGCCAGCAGGCCCGGGACTAGCGGGTTATACGAGCAGTACTTC.

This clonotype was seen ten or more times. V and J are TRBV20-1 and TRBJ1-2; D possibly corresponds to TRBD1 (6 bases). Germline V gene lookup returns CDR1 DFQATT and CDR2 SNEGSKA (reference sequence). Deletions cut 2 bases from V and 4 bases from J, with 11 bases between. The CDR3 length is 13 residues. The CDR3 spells CSARLGGSYGYTF. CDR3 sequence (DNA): TGCAGTGCTAGATTGGGGGGCAGCTATGGCTACACCTTC.

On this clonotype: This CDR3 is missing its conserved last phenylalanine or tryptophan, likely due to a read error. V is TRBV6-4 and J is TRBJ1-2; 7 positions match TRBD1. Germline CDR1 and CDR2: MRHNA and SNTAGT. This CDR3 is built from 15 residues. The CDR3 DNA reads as TGTGCCAGCAGGAGGGACAGAACTGGGAACTATAGCTACACCTCC. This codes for CASRRDRTGNYSYTS.

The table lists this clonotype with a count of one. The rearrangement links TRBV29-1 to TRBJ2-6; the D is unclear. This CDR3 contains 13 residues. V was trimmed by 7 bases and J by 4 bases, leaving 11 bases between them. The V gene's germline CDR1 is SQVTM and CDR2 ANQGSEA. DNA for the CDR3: TGCAGCGCTATGGCGGCAGGGGCCAACGTCCTGACTTTC. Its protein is CSAMAAGANVLTF.

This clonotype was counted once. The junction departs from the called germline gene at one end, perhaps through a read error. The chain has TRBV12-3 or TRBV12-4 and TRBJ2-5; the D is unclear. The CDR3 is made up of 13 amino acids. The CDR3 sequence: CTSSPSLVETQYF. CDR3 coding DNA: TGTACCAGCAGCCCCTCTTTAGTGGAGACCCAGTACTTC.

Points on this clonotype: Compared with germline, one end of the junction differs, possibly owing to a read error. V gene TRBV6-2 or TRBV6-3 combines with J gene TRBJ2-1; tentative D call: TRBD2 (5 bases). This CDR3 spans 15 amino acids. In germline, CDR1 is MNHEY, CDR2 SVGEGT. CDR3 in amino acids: CASTRTSSGYNEQLF. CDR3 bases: TGTGCCAGCACCCGCACCTCAAGCGGATACAATGAGCAGCTCTTC.

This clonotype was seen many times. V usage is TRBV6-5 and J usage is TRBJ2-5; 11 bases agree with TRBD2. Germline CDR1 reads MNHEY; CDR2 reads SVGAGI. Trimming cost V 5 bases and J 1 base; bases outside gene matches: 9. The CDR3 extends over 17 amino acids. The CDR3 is CASSRLPLAGVQETQYF. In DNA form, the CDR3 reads TGTGCCAGCAGTAGACTACCACTAGCGGGAGTCCAAGAGACCCAGTACTTC.

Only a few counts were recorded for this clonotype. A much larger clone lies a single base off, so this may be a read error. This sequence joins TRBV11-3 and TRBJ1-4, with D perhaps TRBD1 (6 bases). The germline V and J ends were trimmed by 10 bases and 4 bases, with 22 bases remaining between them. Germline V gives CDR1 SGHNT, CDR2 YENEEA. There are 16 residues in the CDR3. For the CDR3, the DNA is TGTGCCACCTCGTTCGGGGGCGCAGCTCGTAATGAAAAACTGTTTTTT. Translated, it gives CATSFGGAARNEKLFF.

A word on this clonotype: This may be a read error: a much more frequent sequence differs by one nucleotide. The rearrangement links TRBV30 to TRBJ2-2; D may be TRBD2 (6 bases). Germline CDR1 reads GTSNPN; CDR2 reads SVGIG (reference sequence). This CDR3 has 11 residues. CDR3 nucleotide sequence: TGTGGAGGGCGCTGGACCGGGGGGCTGTTTTTT. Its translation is CGGRWTGGLFF.

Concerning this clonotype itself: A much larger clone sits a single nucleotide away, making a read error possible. CDR3 in amino acids: CASRQFDEQFF. The CDR3 DNA reads as TGTGCCAGCAGGCAATTCGATGAGCAGTTCTTC. V gene TRBV6-5 combines with J gene TRBJ2-1, with D hard to call. V gave up 6 bases and J gave up 8 bases, with 8 bases separating them. The germline V gene has CDR1 MNHEY and CDR2 SVGAGI. This CDR3 spans 11 amino acids.

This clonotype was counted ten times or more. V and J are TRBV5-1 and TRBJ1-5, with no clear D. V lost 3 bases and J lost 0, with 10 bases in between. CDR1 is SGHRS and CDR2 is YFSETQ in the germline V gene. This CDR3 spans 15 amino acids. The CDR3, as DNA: TGCGCCAGCAGCTCAGACGGAATTAGCAATCAGCCCCAGCATTTT. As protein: CASSSDGISNQPQHF.

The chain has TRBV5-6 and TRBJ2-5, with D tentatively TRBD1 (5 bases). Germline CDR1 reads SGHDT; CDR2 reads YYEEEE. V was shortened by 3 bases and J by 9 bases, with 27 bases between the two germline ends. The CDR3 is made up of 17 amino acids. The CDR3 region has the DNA TGTGCCAGCAGCTCACTCTTGGGGCCCTGGCTTACCGAGGCCCAGTACTTC. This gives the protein CASSSLLGPWLTEAQYF.

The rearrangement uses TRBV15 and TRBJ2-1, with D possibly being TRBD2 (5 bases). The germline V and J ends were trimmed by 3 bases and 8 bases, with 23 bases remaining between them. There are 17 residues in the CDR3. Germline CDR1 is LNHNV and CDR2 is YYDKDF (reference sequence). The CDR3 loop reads CATSSLGSSPSWDEQFF. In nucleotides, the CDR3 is TGTGCCACCAGCAGCTTGGGTTCGTCTCCTAGCTGGGATGAGCAGTTCTTC.

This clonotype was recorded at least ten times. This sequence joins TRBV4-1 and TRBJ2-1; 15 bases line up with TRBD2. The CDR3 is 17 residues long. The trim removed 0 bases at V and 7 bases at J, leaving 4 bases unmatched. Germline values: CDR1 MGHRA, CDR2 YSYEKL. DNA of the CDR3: TGCGCCAGCAGCCAAGAAGGAGGACTAGCGGGAGGGAATGAGCAGTTCTTC. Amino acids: CASSQEGGLAGGNEQFF.